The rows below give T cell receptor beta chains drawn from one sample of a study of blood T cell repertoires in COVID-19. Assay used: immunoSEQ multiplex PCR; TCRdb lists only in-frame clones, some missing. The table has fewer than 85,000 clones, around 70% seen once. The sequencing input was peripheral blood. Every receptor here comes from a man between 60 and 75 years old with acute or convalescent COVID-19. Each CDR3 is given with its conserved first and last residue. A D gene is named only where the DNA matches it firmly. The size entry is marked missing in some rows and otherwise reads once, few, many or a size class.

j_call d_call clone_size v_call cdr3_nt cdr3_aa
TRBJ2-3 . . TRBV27 TGTGCCAGCAGCCCAGGGGACTACACAGATACGCAGTATTTT CASSPGDYTDTQYF
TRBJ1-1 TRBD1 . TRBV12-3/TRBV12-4 TGTGCCAGCAGTTTGGACAGGGATGAAGCTTTCTTT CASSLDRDEAFF
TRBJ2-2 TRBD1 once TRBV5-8 TGTGCCAGCAGCCGGGGACAGGGGTACGACGGGGAGCTGTTTTTT CASSRGQGYDGELFF
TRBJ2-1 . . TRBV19 TGTGCCAGTAACCTAGGGGGTGCTTATGCGGGTGAGCAGTTCTTC CASNLGGAYAGEQFF
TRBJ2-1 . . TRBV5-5 TGTGCCAGCAGCTTACGGGGGAGCTCCTACAATGAGCAGTTCTTC CASSLRGSSYNEQFF
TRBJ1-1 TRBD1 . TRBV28 TGTGCCAGCAGGGGGACAGGGGGCGGGAGGACTGAAGCTTTCTTT CASRGTGGGRTEAFF
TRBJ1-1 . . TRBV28 TGTGCCAGCAGTCCCCCTTTGAACACTGAAGCTTTCTTT CASSPPLNTEAFF
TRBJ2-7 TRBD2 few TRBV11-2 TGTGCCAGCAGCCGCGGGAGTTCCTACGAGCAGTACTTC CASSRGSSYEQYF
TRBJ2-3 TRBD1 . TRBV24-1 TGTGCCACCAGTGATCCAGGGGACAGGGGGACAGATACGCAGTATTTT CATSDPGDRGTDTQYF
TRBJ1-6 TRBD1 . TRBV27 TGTGCCAGTACGGGACAGAGTAATTCACCCCTCCACTTT CASTGQSNSPLHF
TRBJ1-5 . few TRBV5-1 TGCGCCAGCAGCTTCGAGCAGGATATTAGCAATCAGCCCCAGCATTTT CASSFEQDISNQPQHF
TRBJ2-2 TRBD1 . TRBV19 TGTGCCAGTAGTTTCCGCCGGGACAGGGTGGCCGGGGAGCTGTTTTTT CASSFRRDRVAGELFF
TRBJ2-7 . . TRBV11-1 TGTGCCAGCAGCTTAAGAGAAACGCAGTACTTC CASSLRETQYF
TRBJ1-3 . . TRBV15 TGTGCCACCAGCAGAGATTTGGTGAGCTCTGGAAACACCATATATTTT CATSRDLVSSGNTIYF
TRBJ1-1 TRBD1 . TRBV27 TGTGCCAGCAGTCCCCGGACAGGGCGTGTTGAAGCTTTCTTT CASSPRTGRVEAFF
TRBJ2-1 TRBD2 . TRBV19 TGTGCCAGTAGTATCTCGGCGGAGCGGGGTGAGCAGTTCTTC CASSISAERGEQFF
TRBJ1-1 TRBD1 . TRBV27 TGTGCCAGCATGGACAGGCGAAACACTGAAGCTTTCTTT CASMDRRNTEAFF
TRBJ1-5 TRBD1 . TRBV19 TGTGCCAGTAAGACAGGGAGGCAGCCCCAGCATTTT CASKTGRQPQHF
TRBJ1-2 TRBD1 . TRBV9 TGTGCCAGCAGCCCTGGACAGGGAGGCTTTAATGGCTACACCTTC CASSPGQGGFNGYTF
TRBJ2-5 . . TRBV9 TGTGCCAGCACCCCGGTGTCGGTAGAGACCCAGTACTTC CASTPVSVETQYF
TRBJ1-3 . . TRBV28 TGTGCCAGCAGTTTATTCTCAGGGAACTCTGGAAACACCATATATTTT CASSLFSGNSGNTIYF
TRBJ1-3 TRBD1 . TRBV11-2 TGTGCCAGCAGCTCGACAGGGGCTGGAAACACCATATATTTT CASSSTGAGNTIYF
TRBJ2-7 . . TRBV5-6 TGTGCCAGCAGCTTGGGACCTGGGACTTACGAGCAGTACTTC CASSLGPGTYEQYF
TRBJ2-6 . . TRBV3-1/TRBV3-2 TGTGCCAGCAGCCAAGGGGGTTCGGGGTCTGGGGCCAACGTCCTGACTTTC CASSQGGSGSGANVLTF
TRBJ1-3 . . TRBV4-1 TGCGCCAGCAGCCAAGAGGCCCACTCTGGAAACACCATATATTTT CASSQEAHSGNTIYF
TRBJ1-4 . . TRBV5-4 TGTGCCAGCAGCTCCCGGGGTACCCTTAATGAAAAACTGTTTTTT CASSSRGTLNEKLFF
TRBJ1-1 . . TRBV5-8 TGTGCCAGCAGCTATTACCGGGGTGGAACGAACACTGAAGCTTTCTTT CASSYYRGGTNTEAFF
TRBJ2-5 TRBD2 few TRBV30 TGTGCCTGGAGTTATAGGGCGGGGGGTCGAGGAGGGGAGACCCAGTACTTC CAWSYRAGGRGGETQYF
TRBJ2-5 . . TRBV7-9 TGTGCCAGCAGGCACAGGGTCGGAGAGACCCAGTACTTC CASRHRVGETQYF